This T cell receptor beta chain was captured in a study of early stage breast cancer tumors. For the study at large: ER+/PR+/HER2- status applied to about 70% of the 16 invasive breast tumors.

Findings of the study overall: Tumor and normal breast were distinguished via blood comparison in most of the 16 patients. Bulk DNA sequencing of unsorted cells missed chain pairing and markers.

Enough DNA from normal breast tissue often took roughly 100-340 mg. As concerns this clone: The antigen is not known.

TCRdb keeps only in-frame clones here, not all; method: immunoSEQ multiplex PCR. The sample lists some 15,000 clones, roughly 83% occurring once. The CDR3 runs 13 residues. Germline V CDR1 and CDR2: SGHTA, FQGNSA. Trimming took off 5 bases at V and 5 bases at J, with 9 bases between the two ends. The sequence was obtained from a person aged 50-59 years with breast cancer. The V call is TRBV7-2, the J call TRBJ2-2; D remains ambiguous. The sample comprised normal breast tissue next to the tumor. The CDR3 reads CASSREPTGELFF. The CDR3, as DNA: TGTGCCAGCAGCCGCGAGCCGACCGGGGAGCTGTTTTTT. The full variable domain, rest sourced from reference TRBV7-2 and TRBJ2-2, is GAGVSQSPSNKVTEKGKDVELRCDPISGHTALYWYRQSLGQGLEFLIYFQGNSAPDKSGLPSDRFSAERTGGSVSTLTIQRTQQEDSAVYLCASSREPTGELFFGEGSRLTVL.